This is a list of T cell receptor beta chains from one sample in a study of cytomegalovirus exposure and HLA in healthy donors. The protocol was immunoSEQ multiplex PCR, while the TCRdb copy is restricted to in-frame clones and leaves out a portion. The sample shows 200,000 or so clones, around four fifths of them seen only once. The sample was PBMCs. The receptors were sampled from a woman aged 18-30 years in good health and CMV-seronegative. Each CDR3 is given with its conserved first and last residue. D genes are given only for firm matches. The size field is filled for only some rows; it gives once, few, many or a size class.

CDR3: CASSLATPGTVSYEQYF; DNA: TGTGCCAGCAGCTTAGCCACACCCGGGACAGTCTCCTACGAGCAGTACTTC; V: TRBV7-8; J: TRBJ2-7; D: TRBD1; size: once
CDR3: CASRPGGLETEAFF; DNA: TGTGCCAGCAGACCAGGGGGCTTAGAGACTGAAGCTTTCTTT; V: TRBV7-9; J: TRBJ1-1; D: TRBD1; size: NA
CDR3: CASRLTAEPNEKLFF; DNA: TGTGCCAGCAGACTCACAGCGGAGCCTAATGAAAAACTGTTTTTT; V: TRBV6-5; J: TRBJ1-4; D: NA; size: NA
CDR3: CAIDRGTRINEQYF; DNA: TGTGCCATCGACAGGGGTACGAGGATCAACGAGCAGTACTTC; V: TRBV10-3; J: TRBJ2-7; D: TRBD1; size: NA
CDR3: CASSLSTRDARNEQFF; DNA: TGCGCCAGCAGCTTGTCCACACGGGATGCTCGCAATGAGCAGTTCTTC; V: TRBV5-1; J: TRBJ2-1; D: NA; size: once
CDR3: CATSRAPTDQPQHF; DNA: TGTGCCACCAGCAGAGCCCCAACAGATCAGCCCCAGCATTTT; V: TRBV15; J: TRBJ1-5; D: NA; size: medium-sized
CDR3: CASSEALVSQPQHF; DNA: TGTGCCAGCAGTGAAGCTCTAGTAAGTCAGCCCCAGCATTTT; V: TRBV2; J: TRBJ1-5; D: NA; size: NA
CDR3: CASSVGSGQGIEEQFF; DNA: TGTGCCAGCAGCGTAGGATCAGGACAGGGAATCGAAGAGCAGTTCTTC; V: TRBV9; J: TRBJ2-1; D: TRBD1; size: NA
CDR3: CASSAAGAANEKLFF; DNA: TGTGCCAGCAGCGCCGCGGGGGCAGCTAATGAAAAACTGTTTTTT; V: TRBV2; J: TRBJ1-4; D: NA; size: NA
CDR3: CASGLGRGVGTEAFF; DNA: TGTGCTAGTGGTTTGGGACGGGGGGTGGGCACTGAAGCTTTCTTT; V: TRBV12-5; J: TRBJ1-1; D: NA; size: few
CDR3: CASRNSGRRNEQYF; DNA: TGTGCCAGCAGAAATAGCGGGAGGCGGAACGAGCAGTACTTC; V: TRBV6-1; J: TRBJ2-7; D: TRBD2; size: NA
CDR3: CASSAGTSGASEQYF; DNA: TGTGCCAGCAGTGCCGGGACTAGCGGGGCATCCGAGCAGTACTTC; V: TRBV27; J: TRBJ2-7; D: TRBD2; size: NA
CDR3: CASSERDRPSGANVLTF; DNA: TGTGCCAGCAGCGAGCGGGACCGACCCTCTGGGGCCAACGTCCTGACTTTC; V: TRBV7-8; J: TRBJ2-6; D: TRBD2; size: NA
CDR3: CASSYGDSPSYEQYF; DNA: TGTGCCAGCAGTTACGGGGACAGCCCCTCCTACGAGCAGTACTTC; V: TRBV6-6; J: TRBJ2-7; D: TRBD1; size: NA
CDR3: CAISVEAGYGYTF; DNA: TGTGCCATCAGTGTAGAGGCGGGCTATGGCTACACCTTC; V: TRBV10-3; J: TRBJ1-2; D: NA; size: NA
CDR3: CASSVEEGTSGDTDTQYF; DNA: TGTGCCAGCAGCGTAGAGGAGGGGACTAGCGGGGACACAGATACGCAGTATTTT; V: TRBV9; J: TRBJ2-3; D: TRBD2; size: NA
CDR3: CASRGQGAGNQPQHF; DNA: TGTGCCAGTAGGGGTCAGGGGGCAGGCAATCAGCCCCAGCATTTT; V: TRBV19; J: TRBJ1-5; D: TRBD1; size: NA
CDR3: CASSSHWGVHEQYF; DNA: TGTGCCAGCAGTTCCCACTGGGGGGTCCACGAGCAGTACTTC; V: TRBV6-5; J: TRBJ2-7; D: NA; size: NA
CDR3: CASSPKGTAENTEAFF; DNA: TGTGCCAGCAGCCCTAAAGGGACAGCCGAGAACACTGAAGCTTTCTTT; V: TRBV2; J: TRBJ1-1; D: TRBD1; size: few
CDR3: CASTPAGDHGTEAFF; DNA: TGTGCCAGCACCCCCGCGGGTGACCACGGGACTGAAGCTTTCTTT; V: TRBV28; J: TRBJ1-1; D: NA; size: NA
CDR3: CAISESALQAGEQFF; DNA: TGTGCCATCAGTGAGTCTGCCCTCCAGGCCGGCGAGCAGTTCTTC; V: TRBV10-3; J: TRBJ2-1; D: NA; size: NA
CDR3: CASSLGTGETQYF; DNA: TGTGCTAGCAGCTTAGGGACGGGGGAGACCCAGTACTTC; V: TRBV7-7; J: TRBJ2-5; D: NA; size: NA
CDR3: CASSLVGSGNTIYF; DNA: TGCGCCAGCAGCTTGGTAGGGAGTGGAAACACCATATATTTT; V: TRBV5-1; J: TRBJ1-3; D: NA; size: once
CDR3: CASSYSSGQLNTEAFF; DNA: TGTGCCAGCAGTTACTCCTCGGGACAGCTGAACACTGAAGCTTTCTTT; V: TRBV6-5; J: TRBJ1-1; D: TRBD1; size: NA
CDR3: CAWSVNEKLFF; DNA: TGTGCCTGGAGTGTAAACGAAAAACTGTTTTTT; V: TRBV30; J: TRBJ1-4; D: NA; size: NA
CDR3: CASSTYPGTAYNEQFF; DNA: TGTGCCAGCAGCACCTACCCCGGGACAGCCTACAATGAGCAGTTCTTC; V: TRBV5-6; J: TRBJ2-1; D: TRBD1; size: NA
CDR3: CASSQVPNPEAFF; DNA: TGCGCCAGCAGCCAAGTTCCCAACCCTGAAGCTTTCTTT; V: TRBV4-1; J: TRBJ1-1; D: NA; size: NA
CDR3: CASSPSGQGKPYEQYF; DNA: TGTGCCAGCAGCCCGTCCGGACAGGGAAAACCCTACGAGCAGTACTTC; V: TRBV13; J: TRBJ2-7; D: TRBD1; size: NA
CDR3: CASRPPGGVLKTQYF; DNA: TGTGCCAGCAGGCCCCCGGGGGGGGTGCTGAAGACCCAGTACTTC; V: TRBV6-5; J: TRBJ2-5; D: TRBD2; size: once
CDR3: CASSRTGDNSPLHF; DNA: TGTGCCAGCAGCCGGACAGGGGATAATTCACCCCTCCACTTT; V: TRBV6-5; J: TRBJ1-6; D: TRBD1; size: NA
CDR3: CASRPGQVSTNEKLFF; DNA: TGTGCCAGCAGACCAGGACAGGTTTCAACTAATGAAAAACTGTTTTTT; V: TRBV27; J: TRBJ1-4; D: TRBD1; size: NA
CDR3: CASRLGRMNSPLHF; DNA: TGTGCCAGCAGGCTCGGACGGATGAATTCACCCCTCCACTTT; V: TRBV27; J: TRBJ1-6; D: NA; size: few
CDR3: CASREGPTNEKLFF; DNA: TGTGCCTCCCGGGAGGGGCCGACTAATGAAAAACTGTTTTTT; V: TRBV30; J: TRBJ1-4; D: NA; size: NA
CDR3: CASSLGTSYEQYF; DNA: TGTGCCAGCAGTTTAGGGACCTCCTACGAGCAGTACTTC; V: TRBV27; J: TRBJ2-7; D: NA; size: NA
CDR3: CASSYYRVERPRYF; DNA: TGTGCCAGCAGTTACTATAGGGTTGAGAGACCGCGGTATTTT; V: TRBV6-5; J: TRBJ2-3; D: NA; size: NA
CDR3: CASSGSNSGNTIYF; DNA: TGTGCCAGCAGTGGTAGTAACTCTGGAAACACCATATATTTT; V: TRBV2; J: TRBJ1-3; D: NA; size: NA
CDR3: CASSATLFSGNTIYF; DNA: TGTGCCAGCAGCGCGACGCTTTTCTCTGGAAACACCATATATTTT; V: TRBV11-1; J: TRBJ1-3; D: NA; size: once
CDR3: CASSLGGGSISYEQYF; DNA: TGTGCCAGCAGCTTAGGTGGGGGGTCGATCTCCTACGAGCAGTACTTC; V: TRBV13; J: TRBJ2-7; D: NA; size: NA
CDR3: CASSPGRRGNYGYTF; DNA: TGTGCCAGCAGCCCGGGCCGACGGGGGAACTATGGCTACACCTTC; V: TRBV7-9; J: TRBJ1-2; D: NA; size: NA
CDR3: CASSRWGTFSEQYF; DNA: TGTGCCAGCAGCCGTTGGGGCACTTTTAGCGAGCAGTACTTC; V: TRBV5-4; J: TRBJ2-7; D: NA; size: NA
CDR3: CASSSQGGKNTEAFF; DNA: TGCGCCAGCAGCTCACAGGGAGGCAAGAACACTGAAGCTTTCTTT; V: TRBV5-1; J: TRBJ1-1; D: NA; size: NA
CDR3: CASRRDTLKSDTQYF; DNA: TGTGCCAGCAGACGGGACACGTTGAAGTCAGATACGCAGTATTTT; V: TRBV27; J: TRBJ2-3; D: NA; size: NA
CDR3: CASSPGLGVGDTQYF; DNA: TGTGCCAGCAGCCCAGGACTAGGGGTCGGAGATACGCAGTATTTT; V: TRBV7-2; J: TRBJ2-3; D: TRBD2; size: NA
CDR3: CASSYTGAEQYF; DNA: TGTGCCAGCAGCTACACAGGGGCCGAGCAGTACTTC; V: TRBV5-4; J: TRBJ2-7; D: TRBD1; size: NA
CDR3: CASSLGTGSNQPQHF; DNA: TGTGCCAGCAGCTTAGGAACGGGAAGCAATCAGCCCCAGCATTTT; V: TRBV7-9; J: TRBJ1-5; D: NA; size: NA
CDR3: CSGRGPSETQYF; DNA: TGCAGCGGCAGGGGACCCTCCGAGACCCAGTACTTC; V: TRBV29-1; J: TRBJ2-5; D: NA; size: once
CDR3: CASSGQGSTDTQYF; DNA: TGTGCCAGCAGCGGACAGGGGAGCACAGATACGCAGTATTTT; V: TRBV27; J: TRBJ2-3; D: TRBD1; size: once
CDR3: CASSPLVPQGGYGYTF; DNA: TGCGCCAGCAGCCCTCTTGTACCCCAGGGGGGCTATGGCTACACCTTC; V: TRBV5-1; J: TRBJ1-2; D: TRBD1; size: NA
CDR3: CASSIGRGRGDQPQHF; DNA: TGTGCCAGTAGTATAGGAAGAGGCAGGGGGGACCAGCCCCAGCATTTT; V: TRBV19; J: TRBJ1-5; D: TRBD1; size: NA
CDR3: CASSPDVNRETQYF; DNA: TGTGCCAGCAGTCCAGACGTGAATCGAGAGACCCAGTACTTC; V: TRBV27; J: TRBJ2-5; D: NA; size: NA
CDR3: CARSLDTGGYEQYF; DNA: TGTGCCAGAAGCTTGGACACAGGGGGCTACGAGCAGTACTTC; V: TRBV5-3; J: TRBJ2-7; D: TRBD1; size: NA
CDR3: CASSLTGHDQETQYF; DNA: TGCGCCAGCAGCTTGACTGGACACGATCAAGAGACCCAGTACTTC; V: TRBV5-1; J: TRBJ2-5; D: NA; size: NA
CDR3: CASGQGRETQYF; DNA: TGTGCCAGCGGACAGGGCAGAGAGACCCAGTACTTC; V: TRBV6-5; J: TRBJ2-5; D: TRBD1; size: NA
CDR3: CASSPPEGFGGYTF; DNA: TGTGCCAGCAGCCCCCCTGAGGGGTTCGGGGGCTACACCTTC; V: TRBV7-8; J: TRBJ1-2; D: NA; size: NA
CDR3: CASSSQGDLRSYSNQPQHF; DNA: TGTGCCAGCAGCTCCCAGGGAGATTTGAGGAGCTATAGCAATCAGCCCCAGCATTTT; V: TRBV27; J: TRBJ1-5; D: NA; size: NA
CDR3: CAWSITGGGMMVEAFF; DNA: TGTGCCTGGAGTATAACAGGGGGCGGGATGATGGTTGAAGCTTTCTTT; V: TRBV30; J: TRBJ1-1; D: TRBD1; size: NA
CDR3: CASRGNQGAHNEQFF; DNA: TGTGCCAGCCGGGGAAACCAGGGGGCACACAATGAGCAGTTCTTC; V: TRBV6-1; J: TRBJ2-1; D: TRBD1; size: NA
CDR3: CASSFGQPNNQPQHF; DNA: TGTGCCAGCAGTTTCGGACAGCCCAATAATCAGCCCCAGCATTTT; V: TRBV6-1; J: TRBJ1-5; D: NA; size: NA
CDR3: CASSGRGAGGGTDTQYF; DNA: TGTGCCAGCAGTGGCCGAGGAGCGGGAGGTGGCACAGATACGCAGTATTTT; V: TRBV6-1; J: TRBJ2-3; D: TRBD2; size: NA
CDR3: CASSSGQGAGDEQFF; DNA: TGTGCCAGCAGCTCCGGACAGGGGGCAGGGGATGAGCAGTTCTTC; V: TRBV7-9; J: TRBJ2-1; D: TRBD1; size: NA